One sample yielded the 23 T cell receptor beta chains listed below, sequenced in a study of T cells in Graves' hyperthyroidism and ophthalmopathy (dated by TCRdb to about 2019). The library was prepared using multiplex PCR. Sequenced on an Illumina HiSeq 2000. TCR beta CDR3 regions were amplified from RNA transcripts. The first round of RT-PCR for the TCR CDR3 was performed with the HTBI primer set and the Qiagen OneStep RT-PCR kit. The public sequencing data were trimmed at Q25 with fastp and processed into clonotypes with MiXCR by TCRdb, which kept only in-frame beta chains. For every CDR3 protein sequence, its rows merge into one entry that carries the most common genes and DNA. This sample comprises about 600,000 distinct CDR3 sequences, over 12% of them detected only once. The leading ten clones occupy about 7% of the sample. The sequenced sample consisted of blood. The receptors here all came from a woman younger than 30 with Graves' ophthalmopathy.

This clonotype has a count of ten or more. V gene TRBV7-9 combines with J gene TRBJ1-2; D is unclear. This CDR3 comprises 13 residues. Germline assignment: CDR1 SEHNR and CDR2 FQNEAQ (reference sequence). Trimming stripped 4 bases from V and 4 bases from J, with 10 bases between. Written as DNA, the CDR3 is TGTGCCAGCAGCTCCCCTCTCCCCTATGGCTACACCTTC. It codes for CASSSPLPYGYTF.

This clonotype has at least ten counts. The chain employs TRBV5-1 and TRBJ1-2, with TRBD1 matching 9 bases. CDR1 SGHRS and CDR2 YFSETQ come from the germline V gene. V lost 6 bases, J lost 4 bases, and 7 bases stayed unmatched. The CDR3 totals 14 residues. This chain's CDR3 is CASMDRGRGYGYTF. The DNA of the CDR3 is TGCGCCAGCATGGACAGGGGAAGGGGCTATGGCTACACCTTC. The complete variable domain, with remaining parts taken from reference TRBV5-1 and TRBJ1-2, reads KAGVTQTPRYLIKTRGQQVTLSCSPISGHRSVSWYQQTPGQGLQFLFEYFSETQRNKGNFPGRFSGRQFSNSRSEMNVSTLELGDSALYLCASMDRGRGYGYTFGSGTRLTVV.

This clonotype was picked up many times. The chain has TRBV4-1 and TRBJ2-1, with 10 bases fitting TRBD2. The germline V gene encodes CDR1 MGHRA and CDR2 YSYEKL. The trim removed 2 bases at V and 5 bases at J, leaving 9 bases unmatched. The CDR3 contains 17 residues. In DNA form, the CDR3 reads TGCGCCAGCAGCCAACAGGCTCTAGCGGGAGCGCACAATGAGCAGTTCTTC. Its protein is CASSQQALAGAHNEQFF.

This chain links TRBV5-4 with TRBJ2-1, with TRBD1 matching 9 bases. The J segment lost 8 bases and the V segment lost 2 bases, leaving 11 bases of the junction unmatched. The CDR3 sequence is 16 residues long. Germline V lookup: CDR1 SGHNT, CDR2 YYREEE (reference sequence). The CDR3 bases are TGTGCCAGCAGCTTCTTCTTTGGGACAGGGATCGATGAGCAGTTCTTC. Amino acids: CASSFFFGTGIDEQFF. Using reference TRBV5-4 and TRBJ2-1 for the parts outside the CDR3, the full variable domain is ETGVTQSPTHLIKTRGQQVTLRCSSQSGHNTVSWYQQALGQGPQFIFQYYREEENGRGNFPPRFSGLQFPNYSSELNVNALELDDSALYLCASSFFFGTGIDEQFFGPGTRLTVL.

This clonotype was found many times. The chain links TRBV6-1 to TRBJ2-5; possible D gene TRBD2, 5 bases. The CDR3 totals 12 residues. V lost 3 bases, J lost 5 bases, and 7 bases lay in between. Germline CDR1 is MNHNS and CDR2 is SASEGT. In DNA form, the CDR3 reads TGTGCCAGCAGTGACGGGGTGGAGACCCAGTACTTC. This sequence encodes CASSDGVETQYF.

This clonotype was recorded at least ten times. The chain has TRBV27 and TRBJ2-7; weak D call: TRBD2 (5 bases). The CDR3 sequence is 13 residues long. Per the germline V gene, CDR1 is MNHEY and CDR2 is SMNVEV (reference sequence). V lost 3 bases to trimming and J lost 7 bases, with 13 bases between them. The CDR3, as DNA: TGTGCCAGCAGTTTGGGCAGCCGAGGGGAGCAGTACTTC. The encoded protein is CASSLGSRGEQYF.

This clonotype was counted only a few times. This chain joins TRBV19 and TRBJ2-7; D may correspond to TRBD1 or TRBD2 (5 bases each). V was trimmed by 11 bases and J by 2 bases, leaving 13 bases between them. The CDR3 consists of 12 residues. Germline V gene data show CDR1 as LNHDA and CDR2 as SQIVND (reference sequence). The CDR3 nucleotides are TGTGCCGCTGGGTCGGGACCCTACGAGCAGTACTTC. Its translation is CAAGSGPYEQYF. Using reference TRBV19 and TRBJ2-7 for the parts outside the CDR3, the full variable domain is DGGITQSPKYLFRKEGQNVTLSCEQNLNHDAMYWYRQDPGQGLRLIYYSQIVNDFQKGDIAEGYSVSREKKESFPLTVTSAQKNPTAFYLCAAGSGPYEQYFGPGTRLTVT.

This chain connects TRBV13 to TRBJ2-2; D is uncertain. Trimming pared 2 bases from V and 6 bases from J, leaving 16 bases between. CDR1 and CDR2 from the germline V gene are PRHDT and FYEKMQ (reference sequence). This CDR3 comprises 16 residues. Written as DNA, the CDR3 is TGTGCCAGCAGCTTAAACCACGATTTTTACCCCGGGGAGCTGTTTTTT. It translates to CASSLNHDFYPGELFF.

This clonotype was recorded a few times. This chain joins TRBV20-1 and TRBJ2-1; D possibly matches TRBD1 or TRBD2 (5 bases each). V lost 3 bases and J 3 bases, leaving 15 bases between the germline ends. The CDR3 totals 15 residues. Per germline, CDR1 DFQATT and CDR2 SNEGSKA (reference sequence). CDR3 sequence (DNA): TGCAGTGCTAGCCCCTTCGGGACCGACTACAATGAGCAGTTCTTC. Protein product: CSASPFGTDYNEQFF.

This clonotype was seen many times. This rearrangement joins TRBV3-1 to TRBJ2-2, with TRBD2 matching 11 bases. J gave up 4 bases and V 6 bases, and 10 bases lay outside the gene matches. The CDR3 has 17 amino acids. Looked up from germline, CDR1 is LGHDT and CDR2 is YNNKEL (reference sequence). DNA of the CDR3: TGTGCCAGCAGACGAAAGGGACTAGCGGAGCTCACCGGGGAGCTGTTTTTT. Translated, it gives CASRRKGLAELTGELFF.

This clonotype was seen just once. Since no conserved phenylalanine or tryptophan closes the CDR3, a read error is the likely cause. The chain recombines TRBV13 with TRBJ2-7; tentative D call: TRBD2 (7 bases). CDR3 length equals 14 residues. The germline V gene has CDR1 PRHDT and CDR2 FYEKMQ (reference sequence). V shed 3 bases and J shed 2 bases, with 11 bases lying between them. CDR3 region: CASSLGGPTYEQYS. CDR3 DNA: TGTGCCAGCAGCTTGGGGGGGCCAACCTACGAGCAGTACTCC.

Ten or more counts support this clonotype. The CDR3 DNA sequence: TGCAGTGCTAGAGTCAGCGGTCTAGTCCGCGAGCAGTACTTC. Translated: CSARVSGLVREQYF. The J gene is TRBJ2-7, the V gene TRBV20-1, with D maybe TRBD2 (5 bases). Trimming took off 1 base at V and 6 bases at J, with 16 bases between the two ends. The germline gives CDR1 DFQATT, CDR2 SNEGSKA (reference sequence). This CDR3 has 14 amino acids.

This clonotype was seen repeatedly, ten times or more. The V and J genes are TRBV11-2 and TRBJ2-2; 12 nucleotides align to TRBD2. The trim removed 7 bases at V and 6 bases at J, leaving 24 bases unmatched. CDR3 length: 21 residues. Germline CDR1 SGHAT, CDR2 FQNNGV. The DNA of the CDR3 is TGTGCCAGCACCGACGTGATCCCGGGACTAGCGGGCCTATGGGGGGCCGGGGAGCTGTTTTTT. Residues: CASTDVIPGLAGLWGAGELFF.

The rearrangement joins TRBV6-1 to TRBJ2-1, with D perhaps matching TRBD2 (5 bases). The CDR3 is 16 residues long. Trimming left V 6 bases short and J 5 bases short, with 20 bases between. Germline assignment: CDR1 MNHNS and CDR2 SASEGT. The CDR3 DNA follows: TGTGCCAGCAGGGACTTCGGGTTGTATACAAACAATGAGCAGTTCTTC. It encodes CASRDFGLYTNNEQFF.

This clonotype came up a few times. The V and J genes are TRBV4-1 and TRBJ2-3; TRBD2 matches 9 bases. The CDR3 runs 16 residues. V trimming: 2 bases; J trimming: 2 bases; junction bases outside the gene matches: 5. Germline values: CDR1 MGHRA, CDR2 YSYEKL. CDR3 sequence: CASSQSLAGITDTQYF. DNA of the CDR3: TGCGCCAGCAGCCAAAGCCTAGCGGGAATCACAGATACGCAGTATTTT.

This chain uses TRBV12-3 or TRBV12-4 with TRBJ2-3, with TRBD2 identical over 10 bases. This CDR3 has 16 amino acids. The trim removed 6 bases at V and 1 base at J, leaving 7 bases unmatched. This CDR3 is CASSPGGTSGTDTQYF. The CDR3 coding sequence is TGTGCCAGCAGCCCGGGGGGGACTAGCGGCACAGATACGCAGTATTTT.

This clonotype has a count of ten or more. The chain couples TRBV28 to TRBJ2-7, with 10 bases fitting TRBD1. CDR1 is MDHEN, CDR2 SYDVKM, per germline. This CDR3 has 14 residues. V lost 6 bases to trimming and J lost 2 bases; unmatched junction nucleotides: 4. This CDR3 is CASRATGGTYEQYF. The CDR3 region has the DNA TGTGCCAGCAGAGCGACAGGGGGCACCTACGAGCAGTACTTC.

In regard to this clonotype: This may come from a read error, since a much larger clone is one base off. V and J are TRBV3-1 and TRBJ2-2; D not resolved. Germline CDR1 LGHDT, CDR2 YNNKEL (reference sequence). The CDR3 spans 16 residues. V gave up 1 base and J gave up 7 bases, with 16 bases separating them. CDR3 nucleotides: TGTGCCAGCAGCCAAGCCGACCAAGCGCGTTGCGGGGAGCTGTTTTTT. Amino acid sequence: CASSQADQARCGELFF.

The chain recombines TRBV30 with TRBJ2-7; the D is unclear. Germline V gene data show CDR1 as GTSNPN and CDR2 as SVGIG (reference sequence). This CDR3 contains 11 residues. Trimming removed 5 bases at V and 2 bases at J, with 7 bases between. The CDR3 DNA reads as TGTGCCTGGGGAAAAACCTACGAGCAGTACTTC. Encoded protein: CAWGKTYEQYF.

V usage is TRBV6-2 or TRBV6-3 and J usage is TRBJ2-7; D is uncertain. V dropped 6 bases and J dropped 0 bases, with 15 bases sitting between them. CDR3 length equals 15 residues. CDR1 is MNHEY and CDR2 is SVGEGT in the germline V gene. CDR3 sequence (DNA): TGTGCCAGCAGCCAACCCATCAAGAGCTCCTACGAGCAGTACTTC. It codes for CASSQPIKSSYEQYF.

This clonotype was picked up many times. CDR3 DNA: TGTGCCAGCAGTCCAGGGACAGGGACTGTTCAGACCCAGTACTTC. Its translation: CASSPGTGTVQTQYF. The chain uses TRBV12-3 or TRBV12-4 and TRBJ2-5, with 9 positions matching TRBD1. This CDR3 is 15 amino acids long. The V segment lost 5 bases and the J segment 6 bases; nucleotides outside the gene matches: 10.

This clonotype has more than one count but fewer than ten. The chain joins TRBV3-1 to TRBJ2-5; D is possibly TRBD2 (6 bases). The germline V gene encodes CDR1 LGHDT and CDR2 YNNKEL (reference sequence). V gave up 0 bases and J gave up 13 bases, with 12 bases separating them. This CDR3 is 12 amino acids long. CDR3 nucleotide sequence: TGTGCCAGCAGCCAAGAGCGGGACTGCCGGTACTTC. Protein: CASSQERDCRYF.

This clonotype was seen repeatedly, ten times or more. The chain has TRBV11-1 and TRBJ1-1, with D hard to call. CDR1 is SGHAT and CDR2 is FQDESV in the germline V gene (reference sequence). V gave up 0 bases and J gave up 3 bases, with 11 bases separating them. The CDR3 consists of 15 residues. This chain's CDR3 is CASSLARGGYTEAFF. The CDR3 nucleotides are TGTGCCAGCAGCTTAGCAAGAGGCGGTTACACTGAAGCTTTCTTT.